This TCR beta chain originates from a study of blood T cell repertoires in COVID-19. Study as a whole: Samples came from the United States, Italy and Spain, spanning acute and convalescent COVID-19. Sample material is recorded as cDNA or gDNA derived from T cells, B-cell-depleted T cells, or PBMCs.

A Seattle source enrolled patients during active infection and followed them longitudinally. Study processing details: Using reference gene primer amplification, nucleated cell counts were estimated. Measured with immunoSEQ multiplex PCR; TCRdb has only the in-frame clones, and not every one. D and trimming come from the DNA, and the V and J calls and clone size come from that table. The sample consists of about 250,000 clones, about 84% of them appearing once. Per the germline V gene, CDR1 is MGHRA and CDR2 is YSYEKL. The CDR3 sequence is 17 residues long. Trimming removed 0 bases from V and 0 bases from J; junction bases left unmatched: 4.

This sequence was found in a woman aged 80 or older with COVID-19, enrolled during active disease. What was sequenced was peripheral blood. The rearrangement joins TRBV4-1 to TRBJ2-1, with 8 bases lining up with TRBD1. The CDR3 loop is CASSQETGVTSYNEQFF. The CDR3, as DNA: TGCGCCAGCAGCCAAGAGACAGGGGTGACCTCCTACAATGAGCAGTTCTTC.